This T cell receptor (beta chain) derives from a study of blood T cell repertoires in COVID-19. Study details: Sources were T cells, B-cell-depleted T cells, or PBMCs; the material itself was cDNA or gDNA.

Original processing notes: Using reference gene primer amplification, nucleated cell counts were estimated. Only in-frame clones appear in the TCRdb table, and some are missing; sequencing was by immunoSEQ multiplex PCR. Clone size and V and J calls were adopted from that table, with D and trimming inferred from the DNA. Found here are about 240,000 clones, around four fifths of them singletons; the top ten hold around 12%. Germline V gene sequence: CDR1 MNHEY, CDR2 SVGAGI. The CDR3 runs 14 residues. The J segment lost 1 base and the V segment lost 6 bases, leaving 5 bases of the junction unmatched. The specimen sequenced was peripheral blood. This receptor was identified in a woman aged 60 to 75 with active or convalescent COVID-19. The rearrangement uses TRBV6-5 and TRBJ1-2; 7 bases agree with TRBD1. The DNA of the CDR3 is TGTGCCAGCAGCCTCGGACAGGTTAACTATGGCTACACCTTC. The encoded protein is CASSLGQVNYGYTF.